Reported below is one TCR beta chain. Its antigen remains unknown. The data are from a study of blood T cells in healthy people across ages. Whole-study results and caveats: What prevented conclusive comparison of naive and antigen-experienced cells was that PBMCs were unsorted. Versus aged donors, long-lived donors had higher diversity and more naive CD4+ cells.

The authors ran a second PCR of about 7 to 11 cycles using a sample-barcoded 5' primer and a J-beta primer mix. Each CDR3 protein is one row after TCRdb ran MiXCR on the 5' RACE reads. There are hundreds of thousands of distinct CDR3 sequences in the sample; roughly 20% occur only once, and roughly a fifth lies in the top ten. Isolation yielded PBMCs, at least 7 million per sample, in every case. CDR3 length: 15 residues. Germline CDR1 reads SGHVS; CDR2 reads FQNEAQ. Trimming cost V 1 base and J 0 bases, with 9 bases left between them. Input material: blood. The chain couples TRBV7-8 to TRBJ1-2; D unresolved. The TCR sequence derives from a man between 70 and 80 years old in good health. In DNA, the CDR3 is TGTGCCAGCAGCTTAGTTTACTCAGCTAACTATGGCTACACCTTC. It codes for CASSLVYSANYGYTF.